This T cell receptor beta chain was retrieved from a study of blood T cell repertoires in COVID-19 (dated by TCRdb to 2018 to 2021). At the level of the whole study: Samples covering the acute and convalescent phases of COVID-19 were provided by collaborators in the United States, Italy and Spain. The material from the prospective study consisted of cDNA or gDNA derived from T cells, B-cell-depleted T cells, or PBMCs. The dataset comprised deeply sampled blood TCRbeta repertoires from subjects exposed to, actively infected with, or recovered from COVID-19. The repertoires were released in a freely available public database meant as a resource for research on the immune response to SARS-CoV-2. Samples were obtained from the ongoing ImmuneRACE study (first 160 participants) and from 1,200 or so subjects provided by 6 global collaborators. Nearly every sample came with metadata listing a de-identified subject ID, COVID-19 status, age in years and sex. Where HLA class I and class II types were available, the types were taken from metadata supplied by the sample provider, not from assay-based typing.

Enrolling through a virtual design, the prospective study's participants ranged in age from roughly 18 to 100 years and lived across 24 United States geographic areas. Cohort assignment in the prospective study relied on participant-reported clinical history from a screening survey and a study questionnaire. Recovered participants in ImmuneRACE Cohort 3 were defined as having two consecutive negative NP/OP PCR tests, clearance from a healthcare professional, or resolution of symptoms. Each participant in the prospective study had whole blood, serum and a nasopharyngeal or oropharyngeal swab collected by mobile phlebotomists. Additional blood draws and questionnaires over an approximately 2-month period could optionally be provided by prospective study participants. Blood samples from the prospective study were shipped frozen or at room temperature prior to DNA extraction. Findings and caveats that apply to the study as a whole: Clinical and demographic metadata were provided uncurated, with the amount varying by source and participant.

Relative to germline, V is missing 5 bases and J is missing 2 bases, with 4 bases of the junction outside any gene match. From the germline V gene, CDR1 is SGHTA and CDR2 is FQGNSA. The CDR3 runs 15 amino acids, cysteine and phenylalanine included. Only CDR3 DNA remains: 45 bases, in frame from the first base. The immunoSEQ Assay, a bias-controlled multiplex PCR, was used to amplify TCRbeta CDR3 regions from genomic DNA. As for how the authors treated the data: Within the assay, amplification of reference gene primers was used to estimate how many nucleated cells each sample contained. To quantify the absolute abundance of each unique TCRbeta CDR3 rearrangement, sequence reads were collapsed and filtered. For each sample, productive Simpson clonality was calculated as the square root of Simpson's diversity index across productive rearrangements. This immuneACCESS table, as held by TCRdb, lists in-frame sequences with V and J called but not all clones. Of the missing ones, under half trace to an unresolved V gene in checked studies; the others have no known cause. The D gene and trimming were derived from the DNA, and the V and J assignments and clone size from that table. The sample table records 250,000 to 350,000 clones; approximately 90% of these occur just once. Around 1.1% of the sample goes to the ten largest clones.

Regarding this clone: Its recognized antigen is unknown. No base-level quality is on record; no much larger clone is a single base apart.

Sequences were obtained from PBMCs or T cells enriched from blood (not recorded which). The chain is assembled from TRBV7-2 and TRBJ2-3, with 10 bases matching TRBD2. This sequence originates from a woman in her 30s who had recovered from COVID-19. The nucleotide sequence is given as TGTGCCAGCAGCCGCGGACTAGCGGCCACAGATACGCAGTATTTT. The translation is CASSRGLAATDTQYF.